This passage covers 2 T cell receptor beta chains from one sample sequenced in a study of blood T cells in healthy people across ages. A J-beta primer mix and a sample-barcoded 5' primer were used in a second PCR of roughly 6 to 11 cycles. MiXCR was run by TCRdb on the 5' RACE reads, yielding one entry per CDR3 protein. The table includes roughly 1,100,000 distinct CDR3 sequences, about 25% detected once. This sample also belongs to another study, concerning T cells of mothers and their children.

The material sequenced was blood. Receptors were obtained from a girl aged 2 to 9 in good health.

This clonotype was recorded at least ten times. The chain combines TRBV11-2 with TRBJ1-4, with D perhaps TRBD1 (5 bases). Trimming cost V 5 bases and J 0 bases, with 13 bases left between them. Germline V lookup: CDR1 SGHAT, CDR2 FQNNGV. The CDR3 has 16 amino acids. The CDR3 bases are TGTGCCAGCAGCCCATTCGACAGAGCAACTAATGAAAAACTGTTTTTT. This sequence encodes CASSPFDRATNEKLFF.

J is TRBJ2-7 and V is TRBV6-1, with D unresolved. Germline loops: CDR1 MNHNS, CDR2 SASEGT. This CDR3 spans 14 amino acids. Deletions cut 5 bases from V and 3 bases from J, with 14 bases between. The CDR3 region is CASSTLDWSYEQYF. The CDR3 DNA sequence: TGTGCCAGCAGTACCCTTGATTGGAGCTACGAGCAGTACTTC.